This entry lists 27 T cell receptor beta chains sequenced from one sample in a study of blood T cell repertoires in COVID-19. Profiling relied on immunoSEQ multiplex PCR, and the TCRdb table lists in-frame clones only, not all of them. The profile shows about 130,000 clones, about nine tenths of them singletons. Sequenced sample: peripheral blood. The receptors here all came from a man aged 45-65 years with acute or convalescent COVID-19.

V is TRBV11-2 and J is TRBJ1-1, with D unresolved. Trimming left V 2 bases short and J 4 bases short, with 8 bases between. The V gene's germline CDR1 is SGHAT and CDR2 FQNNGV. This CDR3 has 13 residues. The CDR3 bases are TGTGCCAGCAGCTTAACCGAGCGCACTGAAGCTTTCTTT. Protein sequence: CASSLTERTEAFF.

The chain employs TRBV5-1 and TRBJ2-3; TRBD2 agrees at 10 bases. The V segment lost 4 bases and the J segment 4 bases; nucleotides outside the gene matches: 9. The CDR3 is 16 amino acids. Per germline, CDR1 SGHRS and CDR2 YFSETQ. Written as DNA, the CDR3 is TGCGCCAGCAGCCAAGCCCTAGCGGGAGTCGCAGATACGCAGTATTTT. Amino acids: CASSQALAGVADTQYF. Drawing the rest from reference TRBV5-1 and TRBJ2-3, the complete variable domain is KAGVTQTPRYLIKTRGQQVTLSCSPISGHRSVSWYQQTPGQGLQFLFEYFSETQRNKGNFPGRFSGRQFSNSRSEMNVSTLELGDSALYLCASSQALAGVADTQYFGPGTRLTVL.

Only one count was recorded for this clone. This chain joins TRBV5-8 and TRBJ2-2; unclear D gene. The CDR3 length is 14 residues. CDR1 is SGHTS and CDR2 is YDEGEE in the germline V gene. V gave up 4 bases and J gave up 7 bases, with 14 bases separating them. The CDR3 is CASSPTRRVGELFF. CDR3 DNA sequence: TGTGCCAGCAGCCCGACAAGAAGAGTCGGGGAGCTGTTTTTT.

This rearrangement joins TRBV27 to TRBJ1-6; D may be TRBD1 (5 bases). Germline lookup yields CDR1 MNHEY and CDR2 SMNVEV (reference sequence). The V and J ends lost 5 bases and 16 bases respectively, with 21 bases between them. The CDR3 spans 14 residues. CDR3 in amino acids: CASSIAGGEFLLHF. In DNA form, the CDR3 reads TGTGCCAGCAGTATAGCGGGAGGGGAGTTCCTACTCCACTTT.

This sequence joins TRBV5-1 and TRBJ2-2, with D unresolved. The CDR3 covers 16 residues. The germline gives CDR1 SGHRS, CDR2 YFSETQ. Trimming stripped 0 bases from V and 1 base from J, with 10 bases between. The CDR3 coding sequence is TGCGCCAGCAGCTTGGAGGCAGGAAGGAACACCGGGGAGCTGTTTTTT. It codes for CASSLEAGRNTGELFF. Full variable domain (outside the CDR3, taken from reference TRBV5-1 and TRBJ2-2): KAGVTQTPRYLIKTRGQQVTLSCSPISGHRSVSWYQQTPGQGLQFLFEYFSETQRNKGNFPGRFSGRQFSNSRSEMNVSTLELGDSALYLCASSLEAGRNTGELFFGEGSRLTVL.

The rearrangement uses TRBV21-1 and TRBJ1-1; TRBD1 reflects the table's D call only, with no check against the DNA. TRBV21-1 is deemed a pseudogene. The length of the CDR3 is 20 residues. Here the CDR3 DNA reads TGTGCCAGCACCAACATTGACAGGGGGCGCGGGTCATCCCCGAACACTGAAGCTTTCTTT. Residues: CASTNIDRGRGSSPNTEAFF.

The V gene is TRBV12-3 or TRBV12-4, the J gene TRBJ1-1, with D unclear. Trimming removed 0 bases from V and 5 bases from J, with 7 bases in between. The CDR3 runs to 13 residues. Written as DNA, the CDR3 is TGTGCCAGCAGTTTAGCGCCCGGGACTGAAGCTTTCTTT. Translation gives CASSLAPGTEAFF.

The chain joins TRBV19 to TRBJ2-5, with D perhaps TRBD2 (7 bases). Germline V gene sequence: CDR1 LNHDA, CDR2 SQIVND (reference sequence). The CDR3 spans 15 residues. V gave up 3 bases and J gave up 0 bases, with 11 bases separating them. The CDR3 region has the DNA TGTGCCAGTAGTATCGGGGGGCTGAACCAAGAGACCCAGTACTTC. Its translation: CASSIGGLNQETQYF. Full variable domain (outside the CDR3, taken from reference TRBV19 and TRBJ2-5): DGGITQSPKYLFRKEGQNVTLSCEQNLNHDAMYWYRQDPGQGLRLIYYSQIVNDFQKGDIAEGYSVSREKKESFPLTVTSAQKNPTAFYLCASSIGGLNQETQYFGPGTRLLVL.

The V call is TRBV5-1, the J call TRBJ2-5; TRBD1 matches at 7 bases. The CDR3 extends over 13 amino acids. Germline V lookup: CDR1 SGHRS, CDR2 YFSETQ. V was clipped by 4 bases and J by 2 bases; unmatched bases: 2. This CDR3 is CASSQGVQETQYF. In DNA, the CDR3 is TGCGCCAGCAGCCAGGGGGTACAAGAGACCCAGTACTTC. The full variable domain, its missing parts supplied by reference TRBV5-1 and TRBJ2-5, is KAGVTQTPRYLIKTRGQQVTLSCSPISGHRSVSWYQQTPGQGLQFLFEYFSETQRNKGNFPGRFSGRQFSNSRSEMNVSTLELGDSALYLCASSQGVQETQYFGPGTRLLVL.

This clone was recorded only once. This chain links TRBV6-1 with TRBJ1-2; 7 nucleotides agree with TRBD1. CDR1 and CDR2 from the germline V gene are MNHNS and SASEGT. The CDR3 contains 15 residues. The trim removed 0 bases at V and 4 bases at J, leaving 5 bases unmatched. This CDR3 is CASSEAIRGTYGYTF. The CDR3 coding sequence is TGTGCCAGCAGTGAAGCGATCAGGGGGACCTATGGCTACACCTTC.

J is TRBJ2-1 and V is TRBV7-9; TRBD2 matches 8 bases. The germline V gene encodes CDR1 SEHNR and CDR2 FQNEAQ (reference sequence). V lost 0 bases, J lost 9 bases, and 10 bases stayed unmatched. The CDR3 consists of 16 residues. The chain's CDR3 is CASSLAGTRRASEQFF. For the CDR3, the DNA is TGTGCCAGCAGCTTAGCGGGGACTAGAAGAGCGAGTGAGCAGTTCTTC.

This clone was seen only once. The chain recombines TRBV6-6 with TRBJ1-3; D might be TRBD1 (6 bases). This CDR3 is built from 14 residues. Trimming pared 3 bases from V and 2 bases from J, leaving 8 bases between. From germline, CDR1 is MNHNY and CDR2 SVGAGI (reference sequence). The CDR3 coding sequence is TGTGCCAGCAGTTATGAGGGGGCTGGAAACACCATATATTTT. It is translated as CASSYEGAGNTIYF.

The rearrangement joins TRBV10-3 to TRBJ2-1; TRBD2 agrees at 9 bases. The germline gives CDR1 ENHRY, CDR2 SYGVKD. The ends lost 6 bases at V and 6 bases at J; junction bases unmatched: 6. This CDR3 is built from 14 residues. CDR3 residues: CAIRGGTSSNEQFF. DNA for the CDR3: TGTGCCATCAGGGGGGGGACTAGCTCCAATGAGCAGTTCTTC.

V is TRBV28 and J is TRBJ1-2; TRBD1 matches 11 bases. Germline CDR1 MDHEN, CDR2 SYDVKM. J lost 3 bases, V lost 8 bases, and 8 bases had no gene match. The CDR3 contains 15 residues. The CDR3 sequence is CASSGQGAVDYGYTF. The CDR3 bases are TGTGCCAGCTCAGGACAGGGGGCAGTAGACTATGGCTACACCTTC.

For this clone: Other nucleotide sequences from this sample produce the same CDR3. The chain links TRBV11-2 to TRBJ1-3; D gene uncertain. The CDR3 is made up of 14 amino acids. V lost 4 bases to trimming and J lost 0 bases, with 7 bases between them. The germline CDR1 and CDR2 sequences are SGHAT and FQNNGV. CDR3 loop: CASSSTRSGNTIYF. For the CDR3, the DNA is TGTGCCAGCAGCTCGACACGCTCTGGAAACACCATATATTTT. The full variable domain, with the rest looked up from reference TRBV11-2 and TRBJ1-3, is EAGVAQSPRYKIIEKRQSVAFWCNPISGHATLYWYQQILGQGPKLLIQFQNNGVVDDSQLPKDRFSAERLKGVDSTLKIQPAKLEDSAVYLCASSSTRSGNTIYFGEGSWLTVV.

The chain combines TRBV6-2 or TRBV6-3 with TRBJ2-3, with D tentatively TRBD2 (6 bases). V lost 6 bases and J lost 2, with 18 bases in between. CDR3 length: 16 amino acids. Germline V gene sequence: CDR1 MNHEY, CDR2 SVGEGT. CDR3 residues: CASSLGTSRSTDTQYF. The CDR3 DNA is TGTGCCAGCAGCCTGGGAACTAGCCGATCCACAGATACGCAGTATTTT.

The rearrangement links TRBV15 to TRBJ1-2; D possibly corresponds to TRBD1 (6 bases). The CDR3 runs 16 residues. CDR1 is LNHNV, CDR2 YYDKDF, per germline (reference sequence). Deletions cut 3 bases from V and 5 bases from J, with 19 bases between. CDR3: CATSSGGATSLYGYTF. The CDR3 DNA sequence: TGTGCCACCAGCAGTGGGGGGGCCACAAGTTTATATGGCTACACCTTC.

V is TRBV28 and J is TRBJ2-1; TRBD2 is a possible D gene (5 bases). V lost 3 bases, J lost 6 bases, and 15 bases lay in between. The CDR3 contains 15 residues. The germline CDR1 and CDR2 sequences are MDHEN and SYDVKM. The CDR3 loop is CASSLGLARVNEQFF. CDR3 DNA sequence: TGTGCCAGCAGTTTGGGCCTAGCCCGAGTCAATGAGCAGTTCTTC.

The V gene is TRBV3-1 (or the pseudogene TRBV3-2), the J gene TRBJ1-4; the match to TRBD1 covers 7 bases. CDR3 length: 14 residues. Germline V gene data show CDR1 as LGHDT and CDR2 as YNNKEL (reference sequence). V trimming: 4 bases; J trimming: 5 bases; junction bases outside the gene matches: 4. The CDR3 protein is CASSLDRLNEKLFF. CDR3 nucleotide sequence: TGTGCCAGCAGCCTGGACAGGTTAAATGAAAAACTGTTTTTT.

This clone has ten or more counts. V usage is TRBV2 and J usage is TRBJ1-4, with 8 nucleotides matching TRBD1. Trimming took 8 bases from V and 10 from J; bases not matched to a gene: 9. Germline CDR1 SNHLY, CDR2 FYNNEI. The CDR3 spans 13 residues. The CDR3 DNA sequence: TGTGCCAGCCGAAGGACAGGGCTCGGAAAACTGTTTTTT. Amino acid sequence: CASRRTGLGKLFF. Full variable domain (outside the CDR3, taken from reference TRBV2 and TRBJ1-4): EPEVTQTPSHQVTQMGQEVILRCVPISNHLYFYWYRQILGQKVEFLVSFYNNEISEKSEIFDDQFSVERPDGSNFTLKIRSTKLEDSAMYFCASRRTGLGKLFFGSGTQLSVL.

This chain connects TRBV30 to TRBJ1-1, with a tentative D call TRBD1 (6 bases). With 5 bases removed from V and 5 bases from J, the gap between germline ends came to 12 bases. CDR1 is GTSNPN and CDR2 is SVGIG in the germline V gene (reference sequence). The CDR3 loop spans 12 amino acids. CDR3 DNA sequence: TGTGCCTGGGATACAGGGCGTACTGAAGCTTTCTTT. It yields the protein CAWDTGRTEAFF.

This chain connects TRBV28 to TRBJ2-7; tentatively, D is TRBD2 (5 bases). The CDR3 extends over 12 amino acids. V lost 7 bases, J lost 3 bases, and 10 bases lay in between. Germline V gene data show CDR1 as MDHEN and CDR2 as SYDVKM. This chain's CDR3 is CASMSAGYEQYF. Written as DNA, the CDR3 is TGTGCCAGCATGTCCGCGGGCTACGAGCAGTACTTC.

This clone has more than one count but fewer than ten. The chain recombines TRBV10-3 with TRBJ1-1; D possibly corresponds to TRBD1 (5 bases). Per the germline V gene, CDR1 is ENHRY and CDR2 is SYGVKD. This CDR3 comprises 15 residues. Deletions cut 2 bases from V and 4 bases from J, with 14 bases between. Here the CDR3 reads CAISERPPGATEAFF. For the CDR3, the DNA is TGTGCCATCAGTGAGCGCCCTCCTGGGGCCACTGAAGCTTTCTTT.

The V and J genes are TRBV12-5 and TRBJ2-1; no reliable D call. The CDR3 is 12 amino acids. Germline V gene data show CDR1 as LGHNT and CDR2 as FRNRAP. Deletions cut 3 bases from V and 7 bases from J, with 7 bases between. The CDR3: CASGFTENEQFF. The CDR3 bases are TGTGCTAGTGGTTTCACGGAGAATGAGCAGTTCTTC.

The CDR3 spells CASSPAGGSSYNEQFF. For the CDR3, the DNA is TGTGCCAGCAGTCCCGCAGGGGGGAGCTCCTACAATGAGCAGTTCTTC. The chain has TRBV28 and TRBJ2-1; the D gene is possibly TRBD1 (7 bases). Between the trimmed V and J ends, which lost 5 bases and 0 bases, there was a span of 14 bases. Germline V gives CDR1 MDHEN, CDR2 SYDVKM. The CDR3 totals 16 residues.

Many counts were recorded for this clone. The chain links TRBV28 to TRBJ1-2; TRBD1 aligns across 7 bases. From germline, CDR1 is MDHEN and CDR2 SYDVKM. CDR3 size: 16 residues. J lost 4 bases, V lost 5 bases, and 13 bases had no gene match. In nucleotides, the CDR3 is TGTGCCAGCAGTGTAGAGGGGGCGACTCCGGGCTATGGCTACACCTTC. This codes for CASSVEGATPGYGYTF.

The chain is built from TRBV11-2 and TRBJ1-2; tentative D call: TRBD1 (5 bases). This CDR3 is 15 amino acids long. Looked up from germline, CDR1 is SGHAT and CDR2 is FQNNGV. V lost 1 base, J lost 6 bases, and 15 bases lay in between. The CDR3 reads CASSLAQGLTNGYTF. The CDR3 DNA sequence: TGTGCCAGCAGCTTAGCCCAGGGCCTAACTAATGGCTACACCTTC.